This passage covers 9 T cell receptor beta chains from one sample sequenced in a study of response to subunit inactivated influenza vaccine. TCRdb re-analysed the RT-PCR reads in MiXCR, keeping a single row per CDR3 protein. The table includes about 520,000 distinct CDR3 sequences, around 7.7% detected once. The source was PBMCs from blood, collected approximately 25 months after vaccination. The receptor set was obtained from a man between 50 and 69 years old who received an inactivated influenza vaccine.

V is TRBV6-1 and J is TRBJ2-5; perhaps TRBD2 as D (6 bases). Germline-derived CDR1 and CDR2 are MNHNS and SASEGT. V was clipped by 3 bases and J by 7 bases, with 21 bases between them. The CDR3 is 16 residues long. The CDR3 reads CASSDVRGTVSRTQYF. CDR3 bases: TGTGCCAGCAGTGATGTACGCGGGACCGTATCTCGGACCCAGTACTTC.

This clonotype was picked up a small number of times. This chain links TRBV11-3 with TRBJ2-1; 7 bases align to TRBD1. Losses at the gene ends were 1 base for V and 7 bases for J; bases not matched to a gene: 4. This CDR3 is 14 amino acids long. In germline, CDR1 is SGHNT, CDR2 YENEEA. CDR3 amino acids: CASSLALQGNEQFF. CDR3 sequence (DNA): TGTGCCAGCAGCTTAGCCCTACAGGGGAATGAGCAGTTCTTC. Variable domain in full (rest from reference TRBV11-3 and TRBJ2-1): EAGVVQSPRYKIIEKKQPVAFWCNPISGHNTLYWYLQNLGQGPELLIRYENEEAVDDSQLPKDRFSAERLKGVDSTLKIQPAELGDSAVYLCASSLALQGNEQFFGPGTRLTVL.

This clonotype was seen more than once but under ten times. J is TRBJ2-2 and V is TRBV23-1; 12 bases match TRBD2. TRBV23-1 is identified as an open reading frame with a role that is uncertain. This CDR3 is 20 amino acids long. The V and J ends lost 0 bases and 1 base, in that order; junction bases with no gene match: 9. CDR3 coding DNA: TGCGCCAGCAGTCAATCGTTAGGACTAGCGGGGAAAAGGAACACCGGGGAGCTGTTTTTT. Translating gives CASSQSLGLAGKRNTGELFF.

There are a few counts of this clonotype. The chain couples TRBV4-2 to TRBJ2-7; no reliable D call. V gave up 0 bases and J gave up 6 bases, with 9 bases separating them. The CDR3 is 13 amino acids. In germline, CDR1 is LGHNA, CDR2 YNFKEQ. Here the CDR3 DNA reads TGTGCCAGCAGCCAAGAGGTTAGGAGCGAGCAGTACTTC. As protein: CASSQEVRSEQYF.

DNA of the CDR3: TGTGCCAGCAGTAGACAGGGGGCCCATTCCTACGAGCAGTACTTC. It translates to CASSRQGAHSYEQYF. V is TRBV6-2 or TRBV6-3 and J is TRBJ2-7; 10 bases are a match to TRBD1. Germline V CDR1 and CDR2: MNHEY, SVGEGT. The CDR3 covers 15 residues. Losses at the gene ends were 5 bases for V and 1 base for J; bases not matched to a gene: 5.

The V and J genes are TRBV29-1 and TRBJ1-1; no clear D gene. Trimming removed 1 base from V and 5 bases from J, with 11 bases in between. The CDR3 length is 13 residues. Germline-derived CDR1 and CDR2 are SQVTM and ANQGSEA. CDR3 protein: CSVEGQAGTEAFF. The CDR3 region has the DNA TGCAGCGTTGAAGGGCAGGCTGGGACTGAAGCTTTCTTT.

The V and J genes are TRBV7-8 and TRBJ1-3, with a weak D call TRBD1 (5 bases). Per germline, CDR1 SGHVS and CDR2 FQNEAQ. This CDR3 spans 18 amino acids. Trimming pared 3 bases from V and 4 bases from J, leaving 22 bases between. CDR3 region: CASSFGSGPGVRGNTIYF. The CDR3 nucleotides read TGTGCCAGCAGCTTTGGGTCAGGGCCGGGGGTGCGAGGAAACACCATATATTTT.

This clonotype was observed at least ten times. The V and J genes are TRBV7-2 and TRBJ2-1; 14 nucleotides agree with TRBD2. The CDR3 is 14 amino acids. The germline gives CDR1 SGHTA, CDR2 FQGNSA. J lost 15 bases, V lost 4 bases, and 8 bases had no gene match. The CDR3 protein is CASSSTGTSGSSFF. DNA of the CDR3: TGTGCCAGCAGCTCAACCGGGACTAGCGGGAGTTCGTTCTTC. The variable domain in full, with the rest retrieved from reference TRBV7-2 and TRBJ2-1, is GAGVSQSPSNKVTEKGKDVELRCDPISGHTALYWYRQSLGQGLEFLIYFQGNSAPDKSGLPSDRFSAERTGGSVSTLTIQRTQQEDSAVYLCASSSTGTSGSSFFGPGTRLTVL.

This clonotype was observed many times. V is TRBV5-1 and J is TRBJ1-6; TRBD1 matches at 7 bases. The CDR3 loop spans 16 amino acids. V gave up 1 base and J gave up 4 bases; unmatched junction bases: 5. Germline V gene sequence: CDR1 SGHRS, CDR2 YFSETQ. This CDR3 is CASSLYGTVYNSPLHF. CDR3 coding DNA: TGCGCCAGCAGCTTGTATGGGACAGTTTATAATTCACCCCTCCACTTT.